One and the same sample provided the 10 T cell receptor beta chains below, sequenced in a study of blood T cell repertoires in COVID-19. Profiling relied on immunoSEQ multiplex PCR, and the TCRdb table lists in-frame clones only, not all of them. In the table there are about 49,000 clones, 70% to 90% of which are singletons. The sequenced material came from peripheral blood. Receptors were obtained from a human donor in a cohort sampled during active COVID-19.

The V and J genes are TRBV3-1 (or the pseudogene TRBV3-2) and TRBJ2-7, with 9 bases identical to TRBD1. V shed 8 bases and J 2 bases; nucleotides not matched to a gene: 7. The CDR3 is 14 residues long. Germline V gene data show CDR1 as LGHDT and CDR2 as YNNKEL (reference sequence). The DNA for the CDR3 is TGTGCCAGCGGGCCGGGACAGGGTCCCTACGAGCAGTACTTC. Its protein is CASGPGQGPYEQYF.

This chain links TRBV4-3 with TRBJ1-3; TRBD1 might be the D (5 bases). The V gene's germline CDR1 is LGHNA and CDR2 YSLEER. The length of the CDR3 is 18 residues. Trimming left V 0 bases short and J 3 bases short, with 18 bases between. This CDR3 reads CASSQDSGQGWGGNTIYF. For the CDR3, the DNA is TGCGCCAGCAGCCAAGATTCAGGACAAGGGTGGGGTGGAAACACCATATATTTT.

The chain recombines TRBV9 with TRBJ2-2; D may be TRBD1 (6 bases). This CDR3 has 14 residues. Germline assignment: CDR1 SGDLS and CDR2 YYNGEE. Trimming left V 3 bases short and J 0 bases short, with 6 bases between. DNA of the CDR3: TGTGCCAGCAGCGGGACAGCGAACACCGGGGAGCTGTTTTTT. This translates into CASSGTANTGELFF. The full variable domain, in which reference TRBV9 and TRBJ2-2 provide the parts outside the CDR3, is DSGVTQTPKHLITATGQRVTLRCSPRSGDLSVYWYQQSLDQGLQFLIQYYNGEERAKGNILERFSAQQFPDLHSELNLSSLELGDSALYFCASSGTANTGELFFGEGSRLTVL.

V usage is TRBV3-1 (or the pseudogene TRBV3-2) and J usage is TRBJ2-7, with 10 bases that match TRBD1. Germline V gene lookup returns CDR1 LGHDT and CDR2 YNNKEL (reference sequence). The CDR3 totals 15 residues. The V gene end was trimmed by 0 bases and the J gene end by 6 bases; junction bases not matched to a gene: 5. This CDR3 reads CASSQDGTGVFEQYF. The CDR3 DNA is TGTGCCAGCAGCCAAGATGGGACAGGGGTCTTCGAGCAGTACTTC.

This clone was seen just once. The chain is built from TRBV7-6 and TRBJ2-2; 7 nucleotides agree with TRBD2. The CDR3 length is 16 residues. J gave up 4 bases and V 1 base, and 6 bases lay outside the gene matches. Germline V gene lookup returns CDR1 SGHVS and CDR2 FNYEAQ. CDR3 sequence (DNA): TGTGCCAGCAGCTTAGACGGACGCGGGGGCACCGGGGAGCTGTTTTTT. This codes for CASSLDGRGGTGELFF.

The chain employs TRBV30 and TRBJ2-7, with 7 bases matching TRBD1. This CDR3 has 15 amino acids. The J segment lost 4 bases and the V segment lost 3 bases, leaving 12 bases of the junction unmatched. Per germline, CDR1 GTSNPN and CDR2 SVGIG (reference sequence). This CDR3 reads CAWSPRQTGSYEQYF. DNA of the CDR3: TGTGCCTGGAGCCCCCGCCAGACAGGGAGTTACGAGCAGTACTTC.

CDR3 sequence: CATEDTIYGYTF. The CDR3 DNA reads as TGTGCCACCGAGGACACCATATATGGCTACACCTTC. The chain is built from TRBV24-1 and TRBJ1-2; D possibly corresponds to TRBD1 (5 bases). The ends were cut back, 9 bases at V and 5 bases at J, with 12 bases in the middle. This CDR3 has 12 amino acids. Germline V gene data show CDR1 as KGHDR and CDR2 as SFDVKD.

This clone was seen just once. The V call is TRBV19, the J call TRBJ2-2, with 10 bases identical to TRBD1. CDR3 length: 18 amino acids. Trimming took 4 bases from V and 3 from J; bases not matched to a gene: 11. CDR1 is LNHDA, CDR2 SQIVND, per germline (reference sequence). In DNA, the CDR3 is TGTGCCAGTAGTACATGGCCCCGACAGGGGGCGGACACCGGGGAGCTGTTTTTT. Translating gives CASSTWPRQGADTGELFF.

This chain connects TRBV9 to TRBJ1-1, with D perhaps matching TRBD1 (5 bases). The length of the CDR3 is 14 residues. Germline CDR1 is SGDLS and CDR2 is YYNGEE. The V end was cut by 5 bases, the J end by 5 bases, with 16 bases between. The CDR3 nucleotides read TGTGCCAGCAGTCCGCAACCGGGGGGAACTGAAGCTTTCTTT. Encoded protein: CASSPQPGGTEAFF.

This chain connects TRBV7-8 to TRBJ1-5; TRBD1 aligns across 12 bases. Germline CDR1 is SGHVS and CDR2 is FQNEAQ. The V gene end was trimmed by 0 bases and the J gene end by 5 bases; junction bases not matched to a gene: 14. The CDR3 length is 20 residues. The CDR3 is CASSLAGAGQGALFYQPQHF. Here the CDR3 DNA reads TGTGCCAGCAGCTTAGCTGGAGCGGGACAGGGGGCCCTTTTTTATCAGCCCCAGCATTTT.